The present TCR beta chain was sequenced within a study of T cells in localized non-small cell lung cancer. Germline-derived CDR1 and CDR2 are MGHRA and YSYEKL. This CDR3 has 14 residues. V was pared by 1 base and J by 7 bases, with 13 bases between. Clones were read by immunoSEQ multiplex PCR, and TCRdb kept only the in-frame ones, dropping some. The table lists about 47,000 clones, 70% to 90% of them singletons, with 2.5% in the top ten. The source was PBMCs, collected before any cancer treatment. The sequence was obtained from a man aged 40 to 69 with stage II lung adenocarcinoma. The chain uses TRBV4-1 and TRBJ1-2; D gene uncertain. The CDR3 nucleotides are TGCGCCAGCAGCCAAGGGCCACATGGAACTGGCTACACCTTC. Its protein product is CASSQGPHGTGYTF.